This T cell receptor (beta chain) was sequenced for a study of blood T cell repertoires in COVID-19. Study-wide background: PBMCs, B-cell-depleted T cells, or T cells provided the cDNA or gDNA that made up the material.

This CDR3 spans 14 amino acids. Per germline, CDR1 SNHLY and CDR2 FYNNEI. With 5 bases removed from V and 5 bases from J, the gap between germline ends came to 12 bases. Source study methods: The authors estimated nucleated cell counts from reference gene primer amplification. Sequencing was performed with immunoSEQ multiplex PCR; in TCRdb, only in-frame clones are kept and a portion is missing. That table supplies the V and J calls and clone size; D and trimming were determined from the DNA. Of roughly 250,000 clones listed, approximately 87% are singletons. Sequenced input: peripheral blood. This receptor was obtained from a human donor in a cohort sampled during active COVID-19. V usage is TRBV2 and J usage is TRBJ1-4; a weak D match, TRBD1 (5 bases). The CDR3 DNA reads TGTGCCAGCAGTTACGACAGAGAAAATGAAAAACTGTTTTTT. This codes for CASSYDRENEKLFF.